Listed below are T cell receptor beta chains from one sample, sequenced in a study of shared clonotypes between healthy human individuals. TCRdb keeps only in-frame clones here, not all; method: immunoSEQ multiplex PCR. This sample has about 1 million clones, with approximately 70% found just once. Material for sequencing was memory CD4+ T cells sorted from blood. The receptors here all came from a young man in good health. CDR3s include the opening cysteine and the closing phenylalanine or tryptophan. A D gene is named only where the DNA matches it firmly. Clone sizes are given selectively: once, few, many, or a class where the clone is expanded.

d_call j_call v_call clone_size cdr3_nt cdr3_aa
- TRBJ2-4 TRBV11-2 once TGTGCCAGCAGCCTTACCGGGAGCAACCAAAACATTCAGTACTTC CASSLTGSNQNIQYF
TRBD1 TRBJ2-4 TRBV18 - TGTGCCAGCTCACCACTAGACAGGGGAGACATTCAGTACTTC CASSPLDRGDIQYF
- TRBJ1-2 TRBV30 few TGTGCCTGGAGTGAAGGGGAAGGCTACACCTTC CAWSEGEGYTF
TRBD1 TRBJ1-5 TRBV7-8 few TGTGCCAGCAGCTCACAGGGGGAAGGTCAGCCCCAGCATTTT CASSSQGEGQPQHF
TRBD2 TRBJ2-2 TRBV11-2 - TGTGCCAGCAGCCCGGGGACTATAGGTGGGACCGGGGAGCTGTTTTTT CASSPGTIGGTGELFF
TRBD2 TRBJ2-2 TRBV5-1 - TGCGCCAGCAGCAATGGGCTAGCGGGAGCTCCCGGGGAGCTGTTTTTT CASSNGLAGAPGELFF
TRBD1 TRBJ2-5 TRBV5-1 - TGCGCCAGCAGGCCCAAGACAGGGGGAGGGGAGACCCAGTACTTC CASRPKTGGGETQYF
TRBD1 TRBJ1-5 TRBV28 - TGTGCCAGCAGTTCGACGACGAGGGGGCACAATCAGCCCCAGCATTTT CASSSTTRGHNQPQHF
- TRBJ2-6 TRBV2 - TGTGCCAGCACCCCGGGGGCTGGGGCCAACGTCCTGACTTTC CASTPGAGANVLTF
- TRBJ1-1 TRBV7-9 - TGTGCCAGCAGCTTACCGGGGGTTCACGGTTTGAACACTGAAGCTTTCTTT CASSLPGVHGLNTEAFF
- TRBJ2-2 TRBV9 - TGTGCCAGCAGCGACCGTCGGGGCGGGGAGCTGTTTTTT CASSDRRGGELFF
- TRBJ1-1 TRBV19 - TGTGCCAGTAGTGCAAGGGCGGGAGGAGGCACTGAAGCTTTCTTT CASSARAGGGTEAFF
- TRBJ2-7 TRBV19 few TGTGCCAGTACCCGCGGGACAGACTCCTACGAGCAGTACTTC CASTRGTDSYEQYF
- TRBJ1-6 TRBV10-2 - TGCGCCAGCAGTGAAGCGGGACAATATAATTCACCCCTCCACTTT CASSEAGQYNSPLHF
- TRBJ2-4 TRBV11-2 - TGTGCCAGCAGCTTATGGAAAAACATTCAGTACTTC CASSLWKNIQYF
TRBD1 TRBJ1-2 TRBV2 few TGTGCCAGCAGAGGACAGGGAGCCCCCTCTAACTATGGCTACACCTTC CASRGQGAPSNYGYTF
- TRBJ1-3 TRBV30 - TGTGCCTGGAACCTAGGGGGGACAGGAAACACCATATATTTT CAWNLGGTGNTIYF
- TRBJ2-7 TRBV6-1 - TGTGCCAGCAGGAAGGCGGGGATCTACGAGCAGCACTTC CASRKAGIYEQHF
- TRBJ2-2 TRBV2 - TGTGCCAGCAGTGCTTCCAAGGGGGAGCTGTTTTTT CASSASKGELFF
- TRBJ1-6 TRBV7-9 - TGTGCCAGCAGCTTTCCCGTTCTATCGGGGGAATCCCAAACGCCACCCCTCCACTTT CASSFPVLSGESQTPPLHF
TRBD2 TRBJ2-5 TRBV5-4 - TGTGCCAGCAGCTTTGGAGCTAGCGGGAGGTCGATAGAGACCCAGTACTTC CASSFGASGRSIETQYF
- TRBJ2-7 TRBV5-1 many TGCGCCAGCAGCTTTCAGGGTTACGAGCAGTACTTC CASSFQGYEQYF
TRBD2 TRBJ2-5 TRBV2 - TGTGCCAGCAGTGGGACTAGCGGAAACCAAGAGACCCAGTACTTC CASSGTSGNQETQYF
- TRBJ1-2 TRBV7-9 - TGTGCCAGCGGAACCGGAGGGTCTAACTATGGCTACACCTTC CASGTGGSNYGYTF
- TRBJ2-7 TRBV5-1 - TGCGCCAGCAGCATCGGGGAGCCCTACGAGCAGTACTTC CASSIGEPYEQYF
- TRBJ2-3 TRBV4-3 - TGCGCCAGCAGCCAAGAGGGGGGCGGGGTAAGCACAGATACGCAGTATTTT CASSQEGGGVSTDTQYF
TRBD1 TRBJ2-1 TRBV7-9 - TGTGCCAGCAACCCAATGACAGGGAAAGGGAATGAGCAGTTCTTC CASNPMTGKGNEQFF
TRBD2 TRBJ2-5 TRBV5-1 - TGCGCCAGCAGCTTTATACTAGCGGCCCAAGAGACCCAGTACTTC CASSFILAAQETQYF
TRBD1 TRBJ2-3 TRBV5-1 few TGCGCCAGCAGCTTTCTGCCGACAGGGACCTATACGCAGTATTTT CASSFLPTGTYTQYF
- TRBJ2-7 TRBV10-3 - TGTGCCATCAGTGACCCCCCCGGCGCGGCGAAACCCTACGAGCAGTACTTC CAISDPPGAAKPYEQYF
TRBD1 TRBJ2-3 TRBV7-9 - TGTGCCAGCAGCGGAAAGACAGGGTCAGATACGCAGTATTTT CASSGKTGSDTQYF
TRBD2 TRBJ2-1 TRBV19 - TGTGCCAGTAGTATAGGATTCGCGGGGGACAATGAGCAGTTCTTC CASSIGFAGDNEQFF
- TRBJ2-7 TRBV4-1 - TGCGCCAGCAGCCATAATTCCTACGAGCAGTACTTC CASSHNSYEQYF
- TRBJ1-5 TRBV6-5 - TGTGCCAGCAGTTACTCTAGAGGGCCGTTTAATCAGCCCCAGCATTTT CASSYSRGPFNQPQHF
- TRBJ2-7 TRBV6-6 - TGTGCCAGCAGAGAAGGACAACTCCTAGGGGGCGAGCAGTACTTC CASREGQLLGGEQYF
- TRBJ2-5 TRBV29-1 - TGCAGCGTTGAAAAGGGACAAACGGCCCAGTACTTC CSVEKGQTAQYF
- TRBJ1-5 TRBV19 - TGTGCCAGTAGTACCAGGGGTAGCAATCAGCCCCAGCATTTT CASSTRGSNQPQHF
- TRBJ1-5 TRBV10-3 - TGTGCCATCAGTGAGTCGCAAATTTGGGGGAATCAGCCCCAGCATTTT CAISESQIWGNQPQHF
TRBD1 TRBJ1-1 TRBV6-6 - TGTGCCAGCAGCCCGACAGGGGCCACCTTTGAAGCTTTCTTT CASSPTGATFEAFF
- TRBJ2-5 TRBV2 - TGTGCCAGCGGTGTACGAGAGACCCAGTACTTC CASGVRETQYF
- TRBJ2-2 TRBV18 few TGTGCCAGCTCACCACGCACGACCACCGGGGAGCTGTTTTTT CASSPRTTTGELFF
- TRBJ1-2 TRBV7-2 - TGTGCCAGCAGCTCTACATGGGCAGGGAACTATGGCTACACCTTC CASSSTWAGNYGYTF
- TRBJ2-7 TRBV5-1 - TGCGCCAGCAGCTTGGCGGCCGGACAAATTTCCGAGCAGTACTTC CASSLAAGQISEQYF
TRBD1 TRBJ2-2 TRBV6-5 - TGTGCCAGCAGTGACAGGGACACCGGGGAGCTGTTTTTT CASSDRDTGELFF
TRBD1 TRBJ2-2 TRBV11-3 - TGTGCCAGCAGCACTTCCTGGGATGCCTACAGGGGGGCTACCGGGGAGCTGTTTTTT CASSTSWDAYRGATGELFF
- TRBJ1-4 TRBV5-1 - TGCGCCAGCAGCTTGGCCTCGCAGGGCGTTGAAAAACTGTTTTTT CASSLASQGVEKLFF
- TRBJ2-7 TRBV11-2 - TGTGCCAGCATTGGGGGCTACGAGCAGTACTTC CASIGGYEQYF
TRBD1 TRBJ1-1 TRBV5-1 few TGCGCCAGCAGGGGACAGGGGGCAGGGGAAACTGAAGCTTTCTTT CASRGQGAGETEAFF
TRBD2 TRBJ2-2 TRBV5-5 - TGTGCCAGCAGGCCGACTAGCGGGAGGGACACCGGGGAGCTGTTTTTT CASRPTSGRDTGELFF
- TRBJ2-6 TRBV18 - TGTGCCAGCTCACCGTCCACAGGGACATGGTCAGCTGGGGCCAACGTCCTGACTTTC CASSPSTGTWSAGANVLTF
- TRBJ2-7 TRBV5-1 once TGCGCCAGCAGCTTGAGCCGAGGGTCCCGACAGGTCCACGAGCAGTACTTC CASSLSRGSRQVHEQYF
- TRBJ1-4 TRBV28 - TGTGCCAGCAGTTCCCACAGCTACTCTAATGAAAAACTGTTTTTT CASSSHSYSNEKLFF
- TRBJ2-7 TRBV23-1 - TGCGCCAGCAGTCAAGCTCGGGGGGCTACCTACGAGCAGTACTTC CASSQARGATYEQYF
- TRBJ1-1 TRBV7-3 - TGTGCCAGCAGCCCAAGGGCAGGGGAAGCTTTCTTT CASSPRAGEAFF
TRBD2 TRBJ2-2 TRBV7-6 - TGTGCCAGCAGCTCCCCCCGGACTAGCGGGAATGACGGGGAGCTGTTTTTT CASSSPRTSGNDGELFF
- TRBJ1-5 TRBV6-5 - TGTGCCAGCAGCTCCGCGGAAGAGTATCAGCCCCAGCATTTT CASSSAEEYQPQHF
TRBD1 TRBJ2-7 TRBV6-1 - TGTGCCAGCAGGGGACAGGGGTACGAGCAGTACTTC CASRGQGYEQYF
- TRBJ1-2 TRBV9 - TGTGCCAGCAGCCAGGAGAAGGGCGGTGGCTACACCTTC CASSQEKGGGYTF
TRBD2 TRBJ2-3 TRBV7-2 - TGTGCCAGCAGCGCCCGTTTCCGGGGGGGCCGAGATACGCAGTATTTT CASSARFRGGRDTQYF
- TRBJ1-2 TRBV7-8 few TGTGCCAGCAGCAGCGGATTCCTAAACTATGGCTACACCTTC CASSSGFLNYGYTF